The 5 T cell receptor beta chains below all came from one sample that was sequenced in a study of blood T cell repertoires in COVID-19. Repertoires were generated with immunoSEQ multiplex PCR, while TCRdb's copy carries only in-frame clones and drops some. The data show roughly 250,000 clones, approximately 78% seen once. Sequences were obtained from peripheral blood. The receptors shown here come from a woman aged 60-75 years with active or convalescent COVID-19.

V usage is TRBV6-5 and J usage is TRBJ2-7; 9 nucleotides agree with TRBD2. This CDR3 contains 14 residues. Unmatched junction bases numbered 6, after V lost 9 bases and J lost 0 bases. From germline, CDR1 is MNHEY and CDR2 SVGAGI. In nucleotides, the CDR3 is TGTGCCAGTCAGATAGCGGGGGCCTCCTACGAGCAGTACTTC. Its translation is CASQIAGASYEQYF.

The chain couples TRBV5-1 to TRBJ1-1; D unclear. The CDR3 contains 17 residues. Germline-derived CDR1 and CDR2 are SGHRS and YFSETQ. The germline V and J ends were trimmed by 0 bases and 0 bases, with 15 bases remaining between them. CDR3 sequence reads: CASSLGVLQTLNTEAFF. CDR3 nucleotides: TGCGCCAGCAGCTTGGGGGTTCTGCAGACTCTGAACACTGAAGCTTTCTTT.

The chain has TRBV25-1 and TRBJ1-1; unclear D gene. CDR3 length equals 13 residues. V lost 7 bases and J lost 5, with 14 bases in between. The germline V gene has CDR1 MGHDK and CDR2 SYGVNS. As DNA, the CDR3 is TGTGCCAGCACCAAGGGTGGCGGGACTGAAGCTTTCTTT. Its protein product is CASTKGGGTEAFF.

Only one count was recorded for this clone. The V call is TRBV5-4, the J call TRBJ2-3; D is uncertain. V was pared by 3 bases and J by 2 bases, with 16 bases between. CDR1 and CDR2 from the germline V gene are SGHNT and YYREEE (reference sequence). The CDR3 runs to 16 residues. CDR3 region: CASSSRVSPITDTQYF. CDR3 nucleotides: TGTGCCAGCAGCTCCCGAGTCTCCCCGATCACAGATACGCAGTATTTT.

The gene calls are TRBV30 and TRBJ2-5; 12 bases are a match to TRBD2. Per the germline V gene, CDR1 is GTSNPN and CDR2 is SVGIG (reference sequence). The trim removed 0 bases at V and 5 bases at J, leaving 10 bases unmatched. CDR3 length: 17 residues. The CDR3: CAWSVGWLAGGPETQYF. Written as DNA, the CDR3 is TGTGCCTGGAGTGTAGGGTGGCTAGCGGGGGGGCCCGAGACCCAGTACTTC.